These T cell receptor beta chains were read from a single sample in a study of blood T cell repertoires in COVID-19. Generated by immunoSEQ multiplex PCR, the TCRdb table keeps only in-frame clones and is missing some. The sample lists under 100,000 clones; around 87% were seen once. The specimen sequenced was peripheral blood. The receptors were sampled from a man aged 40-49 years with acute or convalescent COVID-19. Each CDR3 is given with its conserved first and last residue. The D gene is left open where the match is weak. A row's size may be missing; if present it is once, few, many or a size class.

D gene,clone size,J gene,V gene,CDR3 DNA,CDR3 protein
.,few,TRBJ1-5,TRBV30,TGTGCCTGGAGTGTGGGGGGAGGGGGTCAGCCCCAGCATTTT,CAWSVGGGGQPQHF
.,.,TRBJ1-6,TRBV4-1,TGCGCCAGTACTAACCTACCAGGGATCCTGAGCTCCTATAATTCACCCCTCCACTTT,CASTNLPGILSSYNSPLHF
.,few,TRBJ1-6,TRBV20-1,TGCAGTGCTAATGATCCTGATTCACCCCTCCACTTT,CSANDPDSPLHF
TRBD1,.,TRBJ1-3,TRBV30,TGTGCCGGACAGGGGGCTGACACCATATATTTT,CAGQGADTIYF
.,.,TRBJ1-1,TRBV19,TGTGCCAGTAGTATCGACGGGGGGCTGGACACTGAAGCTTTCTTT,CASSIDGGLDTEAFF
.,.,TRBJ2-7,TRBV9,TGTGCCAGCAGCCCCGATCCCGGGACTTCTAGCTCCTACGAGCAGTACTTC,CASSPDPGTSSSYEQYF
TRBD1,.,TRBJ2-5,TRBV7-9,TGTGCCAGCAGCAAAGACAGGGGGCAAGAGACCCAGTACTTC,CASSKDRGQETQYF
.,few,TRBJ2-3,TRBV9,TGTGCCAGCAGCGTGGCCTTCACAGATACGCAGTATTTT,CASSVAFTDTQYF
.,.,TRBJ2-6,TRBV3-1/TRBV3-2,TGTGCCAGCAGCCCCAGCGTTGCGGGAACCGGGGCCAACGTCCTGACTTTC,CASSPSVAGTGANVLTF
.,.,TRBJ2-5,TRBV5-1,TGCGCCAGCAGCCCGGACTATCAAGAAGAGACCCAGTACTTC,CASSPDYQEETQYF
TRBD2,.,TRBJ2-1,TRBV3-1/TRBV3-2,TGTGCCAGCAATCTAGCGGGGGTTTACAATGAGCAGTTCTTC,CASNLAGVYNEQFF
.,.,TRBJ1-2,TRBV5-1,TGCGCCAGCAGCTCTCTCCGGGACACCGATAACTATGGCTACACCTTC,CASSSLRDTDNYGYTF
.,once,TRBJ1-3,TRBV27,TGTGCCAGTTTCTCAGGCGCTGGAAACACCATATATTTT,CASFSGAGNTIYF
TRBD1,.,TRBJ2-7,TRBV6-5,TGTGCCAGCCGACAGGGTCTTTACGAGCAGTACTTC,CASRQGLYEQYF
.,.,TRBJ2-7,TRBV12-5,TGTGCTAGTGGTTTAGGGGCATCAGCAGGCGAGCAGTACTTC,CASGLGASAGEQYF
.,.,TRBJ1-2,TRBV5-8,TGTGCCAGCAGCTTTACGCATGGGGCTTCCTATGGCTACACCTTC,CASSFTHGASYGYTF
.,once,TRBJ1-5,TRBV30,TGTGCCTGGAGGGCTCGGGACACTGCAAATCAGCCCCAGCATTTT,CAWRARDTANQPQHF